This entry lists 5 T cell receptor beta chains sequenced from one sample in a study of post-analysis software for immune sequencing data. General study findings and limits: Elevated frequency relative to controls characterized several TRBV segments in patients, TRBV5-6, TRBV5-1 and TRBV20-1 among them.

The antigens for these receptors are not known. Unique molecular identifiers were carried by the TCR beta cDNA libraries. TCRdb reprocessed the PCR reads via MiXCR and lists one record per CDR3 protein. The sample lists roughly 700,000 distinct CDR3 sequences, 25% to 30% occurring once. Sequenced material: blood. These receptors were taken from a girl between 5 and 17 years old with multiple sclerosis.

This clonotype was seen only a few times. The rearrangement joins TRBV7-2 to TRBJ2-1; D is perhaps TRBD2 (5 bases). Germline CDR1 and CDR2: SGHTA and FQGNSA. CDR3 size: 18 residues. Deletions cut 6 bases from V and 3 bases from J, with 24 bases between. DNA for the CDR3: TGTGCCAGCAGTGCTAATGGTCGCAGCGGCCGGCTCTACAATGAGCAGTTCTTC. It specifies CASSANGRSGRLYNEQFF.

As to this clonotype: This clone may be a read error of a much larger clone one base away. Here the CDR3 DNA reads TGCAGTGCAGGCCCTCCGGCGCCCTCAGATGCGCAGTATTTT. Its protein product is CSAGPPAPSDAQYF. This chain uses TRBV20-1 with TRBJ2-3; D uncertain. CDR3 length equals 14 residues. CDR1 DFQATT and CDR2 SNEGSKA come from the germline V gene (reference sequence).

This clonotype was seen repeatedly, ten times or more. The rearrangement links TRBV9 to TRBJ2-5; 7 nucleotides match TRBD1. V was clipped by 4 bases and J by 11 bases; unmatched bases: 11. The CDR3 sequence is 13 residues long. From germline, CDR1 is SGDLS and CDR2 YYNGEE. This CDR3 is CASSFRQGVEQYF. CDR3 nucleotides: TGTGCCAGCAGCTTCAGACAGGGCGTAGAGCAGTACTTC. The full variable domain, in which reference TRBV9 and TRBJ2-5 provide the parts outside the CDR3, is DSGVTQTPKHLITATGQRVTLRCSPRSGDLSVYWYQQSLDQGLQFLIQYYNGEERAKGNILERFSAQQFPDLHSELNLSSLELGDSALYFCASSFRQGVEQYFGPGTRLLVL.

This clonotype has a count of ten or more. The chain has TRBV6-2 or TRBV6-3 and TRBJ2-1, with 8 bases identical to TRBD1. The CDR3 length is 14 residues. Germline V gene data show CDR1 as MNHEY and CDR2 as SVGEGT. The V segment lost 6 bases and the J segment 10 bases; nucleotides outside the gene matches: 11. CDR3 sequence: CASSDRGPIREQFF. For the CDR3, the DNA is TGTGCCAGCAGCGACAGGGGTCCTATCCGGGAGCAGTTCTTC.

V usage is TRBV12-3 or TRBV12-4 and J usage is TRBJ1-1, with TRBD1 matching over 8 bases. The CDR3 consists of 15 residues. V was clipped by 6 bases and J by 3 bases; unmatched bases: 9. The CDR3 DNA sequence: TGTGCCAGCAGAGTCATCCCACAGGGGGACACTGAAGCTTTCTTT. Protein: CASRVIPQGDTEAFF.